This TCR beta chain comes out of a study of CD8+ T cells in alopecia areata. CDR1 is SQVTM, CDR2 ANQGSEA, per germline. This CDR3 contains 15 residues. Trimming stripped 4 bases from V and 6 bases from J, with 22 bases between. Reverse transcribed after extraction, RNA yielded cDNA as the sequencing template. Generated by immunoSEQ multiplex PCR, the TCRdb table keeps only in-frame clones and is missing some. The sample has 90,000 to 100,000 clones; less than 50% are singletons. The gene calls are TRBV29-1 and TRBJ2-7; D is possibly TRBD2 (6 bases). Source material: CD4+ T cells sorted from blood. This TCR was recovered from a human donor with alopecia areata. The CDR3 loop is CSVGHRQLGSSEQYF. The DNA of the CDR3 is TGCAGCGTTGGCCATCGACAGCTCGGGAGTTCCGAGCAGTACTTC.